This T cell receptor (beta chain) appears in the sequencing data of a study of blood T cells in healthy people across ages. Per the germline V gene, CDR1 is MDHEN and CDR2 is SYDVKM. This CDR3 has 20 residues. Unmatched junction bases numbered 19, after V lost 4 bases and J lost 8 bases. Using a J-beta primer mix together with a sample-barcoded 5' primer, a second PCR was run for about 6 to 11 cycles. One entry per CDR3 protein results from TCRdb running MiXCR on the 5' RACE reads. The data contain roughly 550,000 distinct CDR3 sequences, approximately 25% of them seen just once; the ten biggest clones take up approximately 8.7%. In addition, the sample was reused for a study of T cells of mothers and their children.

The V call is TRBV28, the J call TRBJ2-3; 15 bases fit TRBD2. The material sequenced was blood. The source is a boy younger than 18 in good health. The CDR3 region has the DNA TGTGCCAGCAGTTCCCCCCGGACTAGCGGGGGGGCTAGCCCGATAGGTACGCAGTATTTT. It codes for CASSSPRTSGGASPIGTQYF.